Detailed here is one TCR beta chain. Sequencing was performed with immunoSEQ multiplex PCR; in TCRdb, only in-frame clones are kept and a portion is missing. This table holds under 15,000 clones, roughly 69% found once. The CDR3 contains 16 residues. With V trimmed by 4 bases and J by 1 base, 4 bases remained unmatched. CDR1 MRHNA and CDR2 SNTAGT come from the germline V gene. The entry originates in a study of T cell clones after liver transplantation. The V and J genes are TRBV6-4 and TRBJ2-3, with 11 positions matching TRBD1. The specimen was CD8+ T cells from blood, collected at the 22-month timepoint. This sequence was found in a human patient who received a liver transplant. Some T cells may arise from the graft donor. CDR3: CASSVGTGGGTDTQYF. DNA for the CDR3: TGTGCCAGCAGTGTCGGGACAGGGGGTGGCACAGATACGCAGTATTTT.